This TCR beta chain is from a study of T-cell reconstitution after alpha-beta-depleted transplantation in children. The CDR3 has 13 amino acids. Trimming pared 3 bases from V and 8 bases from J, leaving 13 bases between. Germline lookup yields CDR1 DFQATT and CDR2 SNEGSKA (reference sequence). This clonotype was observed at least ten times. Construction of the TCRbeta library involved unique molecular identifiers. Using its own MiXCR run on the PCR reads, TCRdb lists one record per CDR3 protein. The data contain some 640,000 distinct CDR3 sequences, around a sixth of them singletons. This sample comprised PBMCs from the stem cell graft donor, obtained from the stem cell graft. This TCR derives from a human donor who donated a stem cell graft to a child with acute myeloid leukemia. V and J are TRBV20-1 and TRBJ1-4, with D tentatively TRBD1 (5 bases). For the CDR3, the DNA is TGCAGTGCTAGTAAGGGGTTAGGCGAAAAACTGTTTTTT. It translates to CSASKGLGEKLFF.